Below are 15 T cell receptor beta chains sequenced from a single sample in a study of T cell responses to AZD1222 COVID-19 vaccine. Assay: immunoSEQ multiplex PCR; the TCRdb copy retains only in-frame clones and omits some. The sample has about 150,000 clones, about nine tenths seen once. The input for sequencing was peripheral blood, taken on day 0 of AZD1222 vaccination. All receptors come from an adult in good health.

The chain links TRBV6-5 to TRBJ1-2; 8 nucleotides match TRBD1. CDR1 is MNHEY and CDR2 is SVGAGI in the germline V gene. Trimming at V came to 6 bases and at J to 1 base, leaving 7 bases not matched to a gene. The CDR3 has 15 residues. CDR3 bases: TGTGCCAGCAGCAGGGACAGGCCCCTTAACTATGGCTACACCTTC. Its translation is CASSRDRPLNYGYTF.

This chain joins TRBV6-5 and TRBJ1-1; D may be TRBD1 (6 bases). Trimming stripped 6 bases from V and 2 bases from J, with 13 bases between. Germline-derived CDR1 and CDR2 are MNHEY and SVGAGI. This CDR3 has 14 amino acids. DNA for the CDR3: TGTGCCAGCAGCCTTTCGGACAGTAACACTGAAGCTTTCTTT. Translated, it gives CASSLSDSNTEAFF.

This clone appeared once. The chain carries TRBV9 and TRBJ1-2, with D tentatively TRBD1 (6 bases). The CDR3 runs 17 residues. CDR1 is SGDLS, CDR2 YYNGEE, per germline. The germline V and J ends were trimmed by 0 bases and 5 bases, with 20 bases remaining between them. CDR3 DNA sequence: TGTGCCAGCAGCGTAGGCTCCTCGACAGGTTGGGCGTATGGCTACACCTTC. Protein: CASSVGSSTGWAYGYTF.

CDR3 residues: CASSSDRTSGPSYEQYF. The DNA for the CDR3 is TGTGCCAGCAGCTCAGATCGGACTAGCGGGCCGTCCTACGAGCAGTACTTC. The gene calls are TRBV7-9 and TRBJ2-7, with TRBD2 matching over 11 bases. CDR1 is SEHNR, CDR2 FQNEAQ, per germline (reference sequence). Germline trimming cut 4 bases from V and 1 base from J; bases unmatched to any gene: 9. This CDR3 spans 17 amino acids.

The rearrangement links TRBV21-1 to TRBJ2-4; no check of the table's D call, TRBD1, against the DNA was made. TRBV21-1 is a recognized pseudogene. The CDR3 is 19 amino acids. The CDR3: CASSKGTGKKYRAKNIQYF. CDR3 DNA: TGTGCCAGCAGCAAAGGGACAGGGAAGAAATATCGGGCCAAAAACATTCAGTACTTC.

The rearrangement joins TRBV14 to TRBJ1-6; D not resolved. The CDR3 totals 16 residues. Germline values: CDR1 SGHDN, CDR2 FVKESK. V lost 3 bases, J lost 10 bases, and 19 bases lay in between. For the CDR3, the DNA is TGTGCCAGCAGCCACATAACCCCGGGCGGGGTCTCACCCCTCCACTTT. Protein: CASSHITPGGVSPLHF.

In DNA, the CDR3 is TGCAGCGTTGAGGAAGGGGGCAATGAGCAGTTCTTC. Translating gives CSVEEGGNEQFF. The chain is built from TRBV29-1 and TRBJ2-1; the D gene is possibly TRBD1 (6 bases). The ends were cut back, 3 bases at V and 6 bases at J, with 9 bases in the middle. CDR1 and CDR2 (germline): SQVTM, ANQGSEA. This CDR3 has 12 amino acids.

This clone was counted only a few times. Other DNA variants within this sample encode the same CDR3. The chain is built from TRBV6-1 and TRBJ2-6; possibly TRBD1 for D (6 bases). V was trimmed by 3 bases and J by 0 bases, leaving 6 bases between them. Looked up from germline, CDR1 is MNHNS and CDR2 is SASEGT. The CDR3 runs to 15 residues. CDR3 loop: CASSEDSSGANVLTF. CDR3 in DNA: TGTGCCAGCAGTGAGGACAGCTCTGGGGCCAACGTCCTGACTTTC.

The table lists this clone with a count of one. V and J are TRBV7-8 and TRBJ1-2, with TRBD1 identical over 8 bases. This CDR3 spans 14 amino acids. Germline V gene sequence: CDR1 SGHVS, CDR2 FQNEAQ. The J segment lost 2 bases and the V segment lost 5 bases, leaving 4 bases of the junction unmatched. The chain's CDR3 is CASSPRTGNYGYTF. In nucleotides, the CDR3 is TGTGCCAGCAGCCCTCGGACAGGGAACTATGGCTACACCTTC.

The chain combines TRBV19 with TRBJ2-3; 11 positions agree with TRBD2. The CDR3 covers 16 residues. Germline V CDR1 and CDR2: LNHDA, SQIVND (reference sequence). The trim removed 3 bases at V and 6 bases at J, leaving 8 bases unmatched. The CDR3 DNA follows: TGTGCCAGTAGTATGCTAGCGGGGGGCATGATGGATACGCAGTATTTT. Its translation: CASSMLAGGMMDTQYF.

The V gene is TRBV3-1 (or the pseudogene TRBV3-2), the J gene TRBJ1-2, with D possibly matching TRBD1 (6 bases). The CDR3 is made up of 15 amino acids. Trimming removed 4 bases at V and 2 bases at J, with 14 bases between. Germline V lookup: CDR1 LGHDT, CDR2 YNNKEL (reference sequence). The CDR3 here is CASSPGGAVNYGYTF. The CDR3 region has the DNA TGTGCCAGCAGCCCGGGGGGGGCAGTGAACTATGGCTACACCTTC.

This clone was observed once. The genes are TRBV12-1 and TRBJ2-1. TRBV12-1 counts as a pseudogene. The CDR3 covers 15 residues. The CDR3 bases are TGTGCCAGCAGCTTTGCGGGACGGCCTTACAATGAGCAGTTCTTC. Amino acid sequence: CASSFAGRPYNEQFF.

V is TRBV24-1 and J is TRBJ2-3, with D possibly matching TRBD2 (5 bases). CDR1 and CDR2 (germline): KGHDR, SFDVKD. Trimming shortened V by 4 bases and J by 6 bases, and 19 bases separated the two germline ends. The CDR3 spans 16 residues. CDR3 DNA sequence: TGTGCCACCAGTGACCCGACCAGCGGCCCACGGGATACGCAGTATTTT. Translation: CATSDPTSGPRDTQYF.

The J gene is TRBJ2-7, the V gene TRBV5-5; no reliable D call. The CDR3 runs 11 residues. Germline lookup yields CDR1 SGHKS and CDR2 YYEKEE (reference sequence). V dropped 2 bases and J dropped 2 bases, with 2 bases sitting between them. The CDR3 nucleotides read TGTGCCAGCAGCTTTGCCTACGAGCAGTACTTC. This codes for CASSFAYEQYF. Drawing the rest from reference TRBV5-5 and TRBJ2-7, the complete variable domain is DAGVTQSPTHLIKTRGQQVTLRCSPISGHKSVSWYQQVLGQGPQFIFQYYEKEERGRGNFPDRFSARQFPNYSSELNVNALLLGDSALYLCASSFAYEQYFGPGTRLTVT.

The rearrangement links TRBV27 to TRBJ2-2, with a possible D match to TRBD1 (6 bases). The ends were cut back, 7 bases at V and 3 bases at J, with 18 bases in the middle. The CDR3 is made up of 16 amino acids. Germline V gene lookup returns CDR1 MNHEY and CDR2 SMNVEV (reference sequence). This CDR3 reads CASTITGTRDTGELFF. CDR3 coding DNA: TGTGCCAGCACCATCACAGGGACACGAGACACCGGGGAGCTGTTTTTT.